Listed here are 25 T cell receptor beta chains from one sample, sequenced in a study of T cells in localized non-small cell lung cancer. Sequenced by immunoSEQ multiplex PCR; TCRdb stores in-frame clones only, minus some. The sample has some 27,000 clones, 88% seen once. The specimen was peripheral blood, collected before any cancer treatment. The receptors stem from a female donor at least 60 years old with stage III squamous cell lung carcinoma.

The rearrangement joins TRBV28 to TRBJ1-5; 10 bases agree with TRBD1. The V gene's germline CDR1 is MDHEN and CDR2 SYDVKM. The CDR3 contains 15 residues. V trimming: 2 bases; J trimming: 6 bases; junction bases outside the gene matches: 4. CDR3: CASSLRTGGGQPQHF. The DNA for the CDR3 is TGTGCCAGCAGTTTACGGACAGGGGGAGGTCAGCCCCAGCATTTT.

This clone was seen a few times. V usage is TRBV30 and J usage is TRBJ2-2; TRBD1 agrees at 7 bases. In germline, CDR1 is GTSNPN, CDR2 SVGIG (reference sequence). Trimming took 0 bases from V and 9 from J; bases not matched to a gene: 7. The CDR3 runs 14 residues. Here the CDR3 reads CAWSVWQGVRELFF. In nucleotides, the CDR3 is TGTGCCTGGAGTGTATGGCAGGGGGTCCGGGAGCTGTTTTTT.

V and J are TRBV27 and TRBJ2-3; 15 nucleotides align to TRBD2. Unmatched junction bases numbered 21, after V lost 5 bases and J lost 3 bases. Per the germline V gene, CDR1 is MNHEY and CDR2 is SMNVEV (reference sequence). This CDR3 comprises 22 residues. CDR3 nucleotides: TGTGCCAGCAGTCCGTCCGAACCGGGACTAGCGGGAGGAGTTTCCAAAACAGATACGCAGTATTTT. Residues: CASSPSEPGLAGGVSKTDTQYF.

The rearrangement joins TRBV7-9 to TRBJ1-1, with D hard to call. Trimming took 3 bases from V and 2 from J, leaving 7 bases between them. The CDR3 spans 13 residues. Germline CDR1 reads SEHNR; CDR2 reads FQNEAQ (reference sequence). The CDR3 protein is CASSFASNTEAFF. The CDR3 DNA follows: TGTGCCAGCAGCTTCGCCAGTAACACTGAAGCTTTCTTT.

The chain is built from TRBV28 and TRBJ1-5, with TRBD1 matching 7 bases. V shed 6 bases and J 9 bases; nucleotides not matched to a gene: 11. The length of the CDR3 is 14 residues. Germline V gene sequence: CDR1 MDHEN, CDR2 SYDVKM. CDR3 DNA: TGTGCCAGCAGACCGGACAGGAAACTTTGGCCCCAGCATTTT. Translated, it gives CASRPDRKLWPQHF.

There are a few counts of this clone. The chain recombines TRBV7-9 with TRBJ1-1; D gene uncertain. Germline lookup yields CDR1 SEHNR and CDR2 FQNEAQ (reference sequence). This CDR3 comprises 16 residues. V lost 5 bases and J 6 bases, leaving 22 bases between the germline ends. The CDR3 sequence is CASSPSARSLPSEAFF. For the CDR3, the DNA is TGTGCCAGCAGCCCATCGGCCCGAAGTTTACCATCTGAAGCTTTCTTT.

This chain joins TRBV6-5 and TRBJ1-1, with 9 nucleotides matching TRBD1. There are 14 residues in the CDR3. Looked up from germline, CDR1 is MNHEY and CDR2 is SVGAGI. V trimming: 7 bases; J trimming: 3 bases; junction bases outside the gene matches: 6. The CDR3 loop reads CASIHRDRDTEAFF. The DNA for the CDR3 is TGTGCCAGCATCCACCGGGACAGGGACACTGAAGCTTTCTTT.

V is TRBV5-1 and J is TRBJ1-4; D perhaps matches TRBD1 (5 bases). Trimming removed 5 bases at V and 2 bases at J, with 10 bases between. The CDR3 covers 14 residues. Germline values: CDR1 SGHRS, CDR2 YFSETQ. CDR3 amino acids: CASRSGGTNEKLFF. The DNA of the CDR3 is TGCGCCAGCAGATCGGGGGGGACTAATGAAAAACTGTTTTTT.

This clone was counted between two and nine times. The chain recombines TRBV5-1 with TRBJ2-2; no clear D. V was trimmed by 10 bases and J by 4 bases, leaving 17 bases between them. CDR3 size: 14 residues. Germline V gene lookup returns CDR1 SGHRS and CDR2 YFSETQ. The CDR3 loop is CAAKADSSTGELFF. CDR3 in DNA: TGCGCCGCGAAGGCAGATTCATCCACCGGGGAGCTGTTTTTT.

The gene calls are TRBV2 and TRBJ1-2, with D possibly being TRBD1 (5 bases). This CDR3 contains 13 residues. In germline, CDR1 is SNHLY, CDR2 FYNNEI. V dropped 7 bases and J dropped 8 bases, with 17 bases sitting between them. The CDR3 reads CASTLRGDGGYTF. DNA of the CDR3: TGTGCCAGCACCTTAAGGGGCGACGGAGGCTACACCTTC.

The table lists this clone with a count of one. The genes are TRBV19 and TRBJ1-1, with TRBD1 identical over 9 bases. Trimming cost V 0 bases and J 0 bases; bases outside gene matches: 11. CDR3 length equals 19 residues. In germline, CDR1 is LNHDA, CDR2 SQIVND (reference sequence). The CDR3 sequence is CASSIEGQGGRNLNTEAFF. The CDR3 DNA follows: TGTGCCAGTAGTATAGAGGGACAGGGAGGCAGAAATTTGAACACTGAAGCTTTCTTT.

V and J are TRBV18 and TRBJ2-7; D call uncertain. The CDR3 extends over 14 amino acids. Deletions cut 1 base from V and 3 bases from J, with 10 bases between. Germline loops: CDR1 KGHSH, CDR2 LQKENI. Here the CDR3 reads CASSPRKEFYEQYF. The CDR3 region has the DNA TGTGCCAGCTCACCACGAAAGGAATTCTACGAGCAGTACTTC.

The rearrangement uses TRBV10-2 and TRBJ2-7; D possibly corresponds to TRBD2 (6 bases). V was cut by 7 bases and J by 6 bases, with 13 bases left in between. From germline, CDR1 is WSHSY and CDR2 SAAADI. The CDR3 is 12 residues long. The CDR3 DNA reads as TGCGCCAGCACCCCCTCGGGGGTCGAGCAGTACTTC. This sequence encodes CASTPSGVEQYF.

This chain connects TRBV5-6 to TRBJ1-3, with D possibly TRBD1 on 6 matching bases. V lost 1 base and J 3 bases, leaving 20 bases between the germline ends. CDR1 SGHDT and CDR2 YYEEEE come from the germline V gene. The CDR3 runs to 18 residues. The CDR3 region is CASSLTGFTTVDGNTIYF. The CDR3 DNA follows: TGTGCCAGCAGCTTGACAGGGTTTACGACCGTTGATGGAAACACCATATATTTT. Filled out from reference TRBV5-6 and TRBJ1-3, the complete variable domain reads DAGVTQSPTHLIKTRGQQVTLRCSPKSGHDTVSWYQQALGQGPQFIFQYYEEEERQRGNFPDRFSGHQFPNYSSELNVNALLLGDSALYLCASSLTGFTTVDGNTIYFGEGSWLTVV.

This sequence joins TRBV29-1 and TRBJ1-1; 7 nucleotides line up with TRBD1. Germline CDR1 and CDR2: SQVTM and ANQGSEA. The CDR3 spans 14 residues. V was pared by 6 bases and J by 2 bases, with 9 bases of the junction left unmatched. This CDR3 is CSVSRGARNTEAFF. DNA of the CDR3: TGCAGCGTCTCCAGGGGGGCACGCAACACTGAAGCTTTCTTT.

The rearrangement links TRBV5-1 to TRBJ2-1; 11 bases match TRBD2. This CDR3 contains 16 residues. Germline V lookup: CDR1 SGHRS, CDR2 YFSETQ. J lost 8 bases, V lost 0 bases, and 7 bases had no gene match. The chain's CDR3 is CASSLVLAGGLDEQFF. CDR3 DNA: TGCGCCAGCAGCTTGGTGCTAGCGGGGGGTTTAGATGAGCAGTTCTTC.

V and J are TRBV6-5 and TRBJ1-1; 8 bases agree with TRBD1. V was clipped by 5 bases and J by 12 bases; unmatched bases: 8. This CDR3 spans 12 amino acids. Germline-derived CDR1 and CDR2 are MNHEY and SVGAGI. The CDR3 sequence: CASSLAGGSTFF. In DNA form, the CDR3 reads TGTGCCAGCAGTCTCGCAGGGGGCTCGACTTTCTTT.

This clone was observed a single time. The chain recombines TRBV28 with TRBJ1-2, with a weak D call TRBD1 (6 bases). V shed 3 bases and J shed 4 bases, with 12 bases lying between them. Germline V gene lookup returns CDR1 MDHEN and CDR2 SYDVKM. The CDR3 is 14 residues long. This CDR3 is CASSFGQGTYGYTF. The CDR3 coding sequence is TGTGCCAGCAGTTTCGGGCAGGGGACCTATGGCTACACCTTC.

The chain uses TRBV5-4 and TRBJ1-5; D perhaps matches TRBD1 (5 bases). Trimming shortened V by 4 bases and J by 2 bases, and 16 bases separated the two germline ends. Germline loops: CDR1 SGHNT, CDR2 YYREEE (reference sequence). This CDR3 contains 16 residues. The chain's CDR3 is CASSPGPGFGNQPQHF. CDR3 nucleotide sequence: TGTGCCAGCAGCCCGGGACCCGGGTTCGGCAATCAGCCCCAGCATTTT.

J is TRBJ2-1 and V is TRBV6-5, with D perhaps matching TRBD2 (6 bases). V was clipped by 6 bases and J by 0 bases, with 12 bases between them. Germline V gene lookup returns CDR1 MNHEY and CDR2 SVGAGI. The CDR3 covers 15 residues. CDR3 DNA: TGTGCCAGCAGCAGCGGGCCCCGCTCCTACAATGAGCAGTTCTTC. Protein: CASSSGPRSYNEQFF.

The chain recombines TRBV10-2 with TRBJ1-1; D ambiguous. The germline V gene encodes CDR1 WSHSY and CDR2 SAAADI. The CDR3 has 13 residues. Trimming cost V 2 bases and J 1 base, with 5 bases left between them. CDR3 sequence: CASSEAGNTEAFF. The CDR3 DNA is TGCGCCAGCAGTGAGGCAGGGAACACTGAAGCTTTCTTT.

The chain is built from TRBV28 and TRBJ1-1, with D unclear. V shed 5 bases and J shed 10 bases, with 11 bases lying between them. CDR1 MDHEN and CDR2 SYDVKM come from the germline V gene. This CDR3 spans 11 amino acids. CDR3 amino acids: CASSPRIVAFF. The CDR3 nucleotides read TGTGCCAGCAGTCCTAGGATTGTAGCTTTCTTT.

V and J are TRBV5-6 and TRBJ1-1, with a tentative D call TRBD1 (5 bases). The CDR3 consists of 13 residues. Per the germline V gene, CDR1 is SGHDT and CDR2 is YYEEEE. With 0 bases removed from V and 4 bases from J, the gap between germline ends came to 7 bases. CDR3 loop: CASSLGGGTEAFF. In DNA form, the CDR3 reads TGTGCCAGCAGCTTGGGCGGGGGCACTGAAGCTTTCTTT.

V usage is TRBV15 and J usage is TRBJ2-5; 11 nucleotides match TRBD1. The CDR3 contains 15 residues. Germline V gene lookup returns CDR1 LNHNV and CDR2 YYDKDF (reference sequence). Trimming took 2 bases from V and 4 from J; bases not matched to a gene: 3. CDR3 amino acids: CATSRSGQGAETQYF. As DNA, the CDR3 is TGTGCCACCAGCAGATCCGGACAGGGGGCAGAGACCCAGTACTTC.

The chain has TRBV2 and TRBJ2-7, with D possibly matching TRBD1 (5 bases). Germline loops: CDR1 SNHLY, CDR2 FYNNEI. Trimming stripped 6 bases from V and 0 bases from J, with 15 bases between. This CDR3 is 15 amino acids long. CDR3 DNA sequence: TGTGCCAGCAGCCCTCAAGGGGTCATCTCCTACGAGCAGTACTTC. It translates to CASSPQGVISYEQYF.